The rows below give T cell receptor beta chains drawn from one sample of a study of vaccination effects on CD4 cells after COVID-19. What these receptors recognize is not known. Assay: immunoSEQ multiplex PCR; the TCRdb copy retains only in-frame clones and omits some. The data show fewer than 30,000 clones, around three quarters seen once. This sample comprised CD4+ T cells from PBMCs cultured with HCoV-NL63 spike peptides, obtained before COVID-19 vaccination. These receptor sequences come from a human donor who had a prior SARS-CoV-2 infection. The CDR3 runs from the conserved cysteine through the conserved F or W. The D gene is left open where the match is weak. Size tells how often a clone was seen (once, few, many) or the class of an expanded clone, and some rows leave it out.

clone size,V gene,D gene,J gene,CDR3 DNA,CDR3 protein
.,TRBV20-1,.,TRBJ2-5,TGCAGTGCTAGTGGCGGGACCATAATTAGGGAGACCCAGTACTTC,CSASGGTIIRETQYF
once,TRBV11-3,.,TRBJ1-1,TGTGCCAGCAGCGCACCGACTCGCTGGCCCACTGAAGCTTTCTTT,CASSAPTRWPTEAFF
.,TRBV12-3/TRBV12-4,.,TRBJ1-5,TGTGCCAGCAGTTTAAGGCCGAATCAGCCCCAGCATTTT,CASSLRPNQPQHF
.,TRBV13,.,TRBJ2-5,TGTGCCAGCAGCGGACCGGGACGGGGACAAGAGACCCAGTACTTC,CASSGPGRGQETQYF
.,TRBV15,TRBD1,TRBJ2-7,TGTGCCACCAGCAGGAGCAGGGGGACCCTCTACGAGCAGTACTTC,CATSRSRGTLYEQYF
few,TRBV9,.,TRBJ2-1,TGTGCCAGCAGCGTTTTACCGGGCGCCTACAATGAGCAGTTCTTC,CASSVLPGAYNEQFF
.,TRBV11-3,.,TRBJ2-2,TGTGCCAGCAGCTTAGATCTGGGCTCCGGGGAGCTGTTTTTT,CASSLDLGSGELFF
.,TRBV6-5,TRBD1,TRBJ1-6,TGTGCCACCGACAGGGGGCTATATTATAATTCACCCCTCCACTTT,CATDRGLYYNSPLHF
.,TRBV3-1/TRBV3-2,.,TRBJ2-3,TGTGCCAGCAGCCCAGGAAGCCGAGAAGATACGCAGTATTTT,CASSPGSREDTQYF
few,TRBV9,TRBD2,TRBJ2-2,TGTGCCAGCAGCGTAGCGGGAGGGCGCGGGGAGCTGTTTTTT,CASSVAGGRGELFF
.,TRBV3-1/TRBV3-2,.,TRBJ2-2,TGTGCCAGCAGCCTCACACCTGGGGGGACCGCCGGGGAGCTGTTTTTT,CASSLTPGGTAGELFF
.,TRBV5-4,TRBD1,TRBJ1-1,TGTGCCAGCAGCCCGAGCCTGGACAGGGGGCTGACTGAAGCTTTCTTT,CASSPSLDRGLTEAFF
.,TRBV4-2,.,TRBJ2-7,TGTGCCAGCAGCCAAGGTGACGGACAGAGCTTCTACGAGCAGTACTTC,CASSQGDGQSFYEQYF
.,TRBV5-4,.,TRBJ1-2,TGTGCCAGCAGCTTGGTCTGGCAGGATAGTGATGGCTACACCTTC,CASSLVWQDSDGYTF
few,TRBV4-1,.,TRBJ1-6,TGCGCCAGCAGCCAAGATGACAGGAGCTCCTATAATTCACCCCTCCACTTT,CASSQDDRSSYNSPLHF
few,TRBV5-1,.,TRBJ2-5,TGCGCCAGCAGCTTCAACACCCAAGAGACCCAGTACTTC,CASSFNTQETQYF
.,TRBV5-5,TRBD1,TRBJ1-3,TGTGCCAGCAGCTTGGAACCCGCAGGGGGTAGAAACACCATATATTTT,CASSLEPAGGRNTIYF
.,TRBV4-3,.,TRBJ1-5,TGCGCCAGCAGCCAATCCTGGGCAGGCGATCAGCCCCAGCATTTT,CASSQSWAGDQPQHF
.,TRBV7-2,TRBD1,TRBJ2-5,TGTGCCAGCAGCTTAAATAAGGGGGCGGAAGAGACCCAGTACTTC,CASSLNKGAEETQYF
.,TRBV25-1,.,TRBJ1-3,TGTGCCAGCAGGGACAGTTTCTCTGGAAACACCATATATTTT,CASRDSFSGNTIYF
few,TRBV5-6,TRBD2,TRBJ2-7,TGTGCCAGCAGCTTGGCCGGGAGCGGGAGAGACTACGAGCAGTACTTC,CASSLAGSGRDYEQYF
.,TRBV28,.,TRBJ1-1,TGTGCCAGCAGTTTATGGGGTGAAGCTTTCTTT,CASSLWGEAFF
once,TRBV19,.,TRBJ1-3,TGTGCCAGTACCCCGGTGGGAGGAAACACCATATATTTT,CASTPVGGNTIYF
.,TRBV5-1,.,TRBJ2-3,TGCGCCAGCAGCTTGTTACAGGGTGGGGGTACGCAGTATTTT,CASSLLQGGGTQYF
.,TRBV19,TRBD1,TRBJ2-7,TGTGCCAGTAGTATAATCGGACAGGCTACGAAGCAGTACTTC,CASSIIGQATKQYF
.,TRBV9,.,TRBJ2-7,TGTGCCAGCAGCGTAGGCGATAGCCCCTTCTACGAGCAGTACTTC,CASSVGDSPFYEQYF